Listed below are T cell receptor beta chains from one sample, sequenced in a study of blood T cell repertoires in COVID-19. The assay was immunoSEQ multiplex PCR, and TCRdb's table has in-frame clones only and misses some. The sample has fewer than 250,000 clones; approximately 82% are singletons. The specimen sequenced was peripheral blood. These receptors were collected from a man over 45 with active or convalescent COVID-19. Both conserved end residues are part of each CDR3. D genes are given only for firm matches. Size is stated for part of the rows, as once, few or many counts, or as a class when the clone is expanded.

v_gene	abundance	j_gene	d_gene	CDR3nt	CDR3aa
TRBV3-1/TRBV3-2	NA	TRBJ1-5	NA	TGTGCCAGCAGTGGAGATAGCAATCAGCCCCAGCATTTT	CASSGDSNQPQHF
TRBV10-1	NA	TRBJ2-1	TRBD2	TGCGCCAGCAGTGACCCAGCGGGAGGGCCTCAGAATGAGCAGTTCTTC	CASSDPAGGPQNEQFF
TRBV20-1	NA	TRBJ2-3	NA	TGCAGTGCTAGTCCGGGGTCTAGCACAGATACGCAGTATTTT	CSASPGSSTDTQYF
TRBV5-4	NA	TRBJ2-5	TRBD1	TGTGCCAGCAGCTTTTATATGACAGGGGAGGAGACCCAGTACTTC	CASSFYMTGEETQYF
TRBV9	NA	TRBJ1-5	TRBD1	TGTGCCAGCAGCGCGGACAGGGCGAATCAGCCCCAGCATTTT	CASSADRANQPQHF
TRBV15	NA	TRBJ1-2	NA	TGTGCCACCAGCTTAGGTAGGGGGAACTATGGCTACACCTTC	CATSLGRGNYGYTF
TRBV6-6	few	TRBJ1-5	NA	TGTGCCAGCAGTTACGGACAGCTAGATAGCAATCAGCCCCAGCATTTT	CASSYGQLDSNQPQHF
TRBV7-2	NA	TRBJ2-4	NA	TGTGCCAGCAGCTCCCGGACAGACATAATAGCCAAAAACATTCAGTACTTC	CASSSRTDIIAKNIQYF
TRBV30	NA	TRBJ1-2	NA	TGTGCCTGGAGGACAGGACGGTTCTATGGCTACACCTTC	CAWRTGRFYGYTF
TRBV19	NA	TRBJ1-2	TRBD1	TGTGCCAGTAGTATTCAGACAGGGAGGTCAGCTAACTATGGCTACACCTTC	CASSIQTGRSANYGYTF
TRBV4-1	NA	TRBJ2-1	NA	TGCGCCAGCAGCCAGAGGTACAATGAGCAGTTCTTC	CASSQRYNEQFF
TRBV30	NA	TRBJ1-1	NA	TGTGCCTGGAGTGGAGGGATCACTGAAGCTTTCTTT	CAWSGGITEAFF
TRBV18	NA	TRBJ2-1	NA	TGTGCCAGCTCACCCAGTCACAATGAGCAGTTCTTC	CASSPSHNEQFF
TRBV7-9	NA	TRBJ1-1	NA	TGTGCCAGCAGCTTAGGAGGTGGGGCTTTCTTT	CASSLGGGAFF
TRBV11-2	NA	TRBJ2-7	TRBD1	TGTGCCAGCAGCTTGGACTGGACAGGGCCGTACGAGCAGTACTTC	CASSLDWTGPYEQYF
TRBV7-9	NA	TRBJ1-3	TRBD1	TGTGCCAGCAGCCCGAACAGGGGAGCGAGCGGAAACACCATATATTTT	CASSPNRGASGNTIYF
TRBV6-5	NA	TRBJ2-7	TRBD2	TGTGCCAGCAGTCCGACTAGCGGAAGCTCCTACGAGCAGTACTTC	CASSPTSGSSYEQYF
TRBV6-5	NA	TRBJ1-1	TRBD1	TGTGCCAGCGGGGGACAGACAAACACTGAAGCTTTCTTT	CASGGQTNTEAFF
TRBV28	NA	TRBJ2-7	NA	TGTGCCAGCAGTTTCAGACTAGTGAAGAACGAGCAGTACTTC	CASSFRLVKNEQYF
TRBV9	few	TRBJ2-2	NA	TGTGCCAGCAGCCCGACAATCTACAGCACCGGGGAGCTGTTTTTT	CASSPTIYSTGELFF
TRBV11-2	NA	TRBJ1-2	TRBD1	TGTGCCAGCTCCAACGGGACAGTTTATGGCTACACCTTC	CASSNGTVYGYTF
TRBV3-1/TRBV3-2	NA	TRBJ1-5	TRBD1	TGTGCCAGCAGCCCAGGCGGGACAGTCAATCAGCCCCAGCATTTT	CASSPGGTVNQPQHF
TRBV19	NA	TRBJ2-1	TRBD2	TGTGCCAGTAGTGCGGCGGGAGGAGGGTCCTACAATGAGCAGTTCTTC	CASSAAGGGSYNEQFF
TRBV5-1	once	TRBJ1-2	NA	TGCGCCAGCAGCTTGGACGGGGTTAGCTACACCTTC	CASSLDGVSYTF
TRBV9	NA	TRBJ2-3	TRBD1	TGTGCCAGCAGCGGGGGCCAGGGGGCAATAGATACGCAGTATTTT	CASSGGQGAIDTQYF
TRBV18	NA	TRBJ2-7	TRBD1	TGTGCCAGCTCACCAACCCCGGGACAGGGGTTATACGAGCAGTACTTC	CASSPTPGQGLYEQYF
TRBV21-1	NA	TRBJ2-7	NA	TGTGCCAGCAGCGCAGTGGACGAGCAGTACTTC	CASSAVDEQYF
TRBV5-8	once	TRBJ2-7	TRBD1	TGTGCCAGCAGCCAACGTACAGTTTCCTCGGGACAGGGCTACGAGCAGTACTTC	CASSQRTVSSGQGYEQYF
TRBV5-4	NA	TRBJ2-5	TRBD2	TGTGCCACCAGAGCGGGGGGGCAAGAGACCCAGTACTTC	CATRAGGQETQYF
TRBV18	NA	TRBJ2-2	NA	TGTGCCAGCTCTCCCGGGACACCCACCGGGGAGCTGTTTTTT	CASSPGTPTGELFF
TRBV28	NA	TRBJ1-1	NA	TGTGCCAGCAGTCTGGGCAGGGGGAACACTGAAGCTTTCTTT	CASSLGRGNTEAFF
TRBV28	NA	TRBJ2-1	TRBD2	TGTGCCAGCACGACTAGCGGGAGAGGGAATGAGCAGTTCTTC	CASTTSGRGNEQFF
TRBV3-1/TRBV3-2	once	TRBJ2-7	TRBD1	TGTGCCAGCAGTCTTAAGGGACAGGGGAATCTCGAGCAGTACTTC	CASSLKGQGNLEQYF
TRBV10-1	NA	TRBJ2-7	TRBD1	TGCGCCAGCAGTGCAGGGGGCGTAAGTTCCTACGAGCAGTACTTC	CASSAGGVSSYEQYF
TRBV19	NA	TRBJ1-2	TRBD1	TGTGCCAGTAGTATAACAGGGGCTATCTATGGCTACACCTTC	CASSITGAIYGYTF
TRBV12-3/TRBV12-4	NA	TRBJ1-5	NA	TGTGCCAGCAGTCCCTACAATCAGCCCCAGCATTTT	CASSPYNQPQHF
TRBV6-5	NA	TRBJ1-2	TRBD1	TGTGCCAGCAGGGTACACAGGGGAGTAGGGAGCGGCTACACCTTC	CASRVHRGVGSGYTF
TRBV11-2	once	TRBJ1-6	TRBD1	TGTGCCAGCAGCTTGGAGGGGGCTTTCTCTTCACCCCTCCACTTT	CASSLEGAFSSPLHF
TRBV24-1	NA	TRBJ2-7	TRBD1	TGTGCCACCAGTGACGCCTCGACAGGGACCTACGAGCAGTACTTC	CATSDASTGTYEQYF
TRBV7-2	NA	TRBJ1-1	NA	TGTGCCAGCAGCTTAGCGAATCCGCGTTTGAACACTGAAGCTTTCTTT	CASSLANPRLNTEAFF
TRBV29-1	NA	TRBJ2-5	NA	TGCAGCGTTTCGGACAGTAACCAAGAGACCCAGTACTTC	CSVSDSNQETQYF
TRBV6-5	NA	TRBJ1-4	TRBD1	TGTGCCAGCAGAAGGCCGGGACAGGGAGGGGAAAAACTGTTTTTT	CASRRPGQGGEKLFF
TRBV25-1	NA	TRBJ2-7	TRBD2	TGTGCCAGCAGTCTCCCGACTAGCGGGCCCTTCTACGAGCAGTACTTC	CASSLPTSGPFYEQYF
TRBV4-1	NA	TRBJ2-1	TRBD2	TGCGCCAGCAACCAAGGGCGGGAGAACAAAAATGAGCAGTTCTTC	CASNQGRENKNEQFF
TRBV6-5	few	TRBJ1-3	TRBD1	TGTGCCACCGCGCGGGACAGAAACTCTGGAAACACCATATATTTT	CATARDRNSGNTIYF
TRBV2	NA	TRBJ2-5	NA	TGTGCCAGCAGCAAAGAGATGGCTAGCGTTAACTTC	CASSKEMASVNF